The entry below describes one TCR beta chain. TCRdb's table, derived via immunoSEQ multiplex PCR, lists solely in-frame clones and lacks some. Of about 140,000 clones in the sample, roughly 90% were seen once. The data belong to a study of T cell responses to AZD1222 COVID-19 vaccine. V lost 5 bases to trimming and J lost 5 bases; unmatched junction nucleotides: 8. There are 13 residues in the CDR3. Germline CDR1 GTSNPN, CDR2 SVGIG (reference sequence). This chain connects TRBV30 to TRBJ2-7, with 8 bases identical to TRBD1. This receptor was identified in an adult in good health. The material sequenced was peripheral blood, taken on day 0 of AZD1222 vaccination. CDR3 in DNA: TGTGCCTGGGTTGGGACAGGCATCAACGAGCAGTACTTC. As protein: CAWVGTGINEQYF.